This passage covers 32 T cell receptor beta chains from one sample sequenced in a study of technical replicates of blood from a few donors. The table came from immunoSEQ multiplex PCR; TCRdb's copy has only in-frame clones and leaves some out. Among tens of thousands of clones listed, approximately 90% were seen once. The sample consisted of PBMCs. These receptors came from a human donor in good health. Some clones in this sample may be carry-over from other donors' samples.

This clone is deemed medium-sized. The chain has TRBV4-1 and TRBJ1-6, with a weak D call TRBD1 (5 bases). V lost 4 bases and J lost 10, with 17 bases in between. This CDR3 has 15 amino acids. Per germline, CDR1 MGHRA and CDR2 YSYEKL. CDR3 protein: CASSLTGGRVSPLHF. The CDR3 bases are TGCGCCAGCAGCCTCACCGGGGGGAGGGTCTCACCCCTCCACTTT.

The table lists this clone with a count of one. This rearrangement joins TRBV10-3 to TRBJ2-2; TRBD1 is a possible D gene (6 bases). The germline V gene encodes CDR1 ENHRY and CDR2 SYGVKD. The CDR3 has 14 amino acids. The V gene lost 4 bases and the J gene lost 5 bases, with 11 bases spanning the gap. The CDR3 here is CAISVNQGTGELFF. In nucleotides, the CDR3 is TGTGCCATCAGTGTAAACCAGGGGACCGGGGAGCTGTTTTTT.

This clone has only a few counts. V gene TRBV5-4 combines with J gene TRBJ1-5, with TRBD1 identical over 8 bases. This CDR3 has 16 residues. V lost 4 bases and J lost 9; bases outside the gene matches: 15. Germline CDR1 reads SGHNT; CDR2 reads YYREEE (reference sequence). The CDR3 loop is CASSRGDTTGTGPQHF. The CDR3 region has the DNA TGTGCCAGCAGCCGAGGAGACACTACAGGGACAGGGCCCCAGCATTTT.

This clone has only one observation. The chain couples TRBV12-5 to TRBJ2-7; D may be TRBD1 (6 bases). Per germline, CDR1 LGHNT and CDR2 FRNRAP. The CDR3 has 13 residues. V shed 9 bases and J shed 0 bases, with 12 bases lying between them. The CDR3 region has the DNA TGTGCTAGCAGGGGATTAACCTCCTACGAGCAGTACTTC. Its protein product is CASRGLTSYEQYF. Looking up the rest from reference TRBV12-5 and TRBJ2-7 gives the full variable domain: DARVTQTPRHKVTEMGQEVTMRCQPILGHNTVFWYRQTMMQGLELLAYFRNRAPLDDSGMPKDRFSAEMPDATLATLKIQPSEPRDSAVYFCASRGLTSYEQYFGPGTRLTVT.

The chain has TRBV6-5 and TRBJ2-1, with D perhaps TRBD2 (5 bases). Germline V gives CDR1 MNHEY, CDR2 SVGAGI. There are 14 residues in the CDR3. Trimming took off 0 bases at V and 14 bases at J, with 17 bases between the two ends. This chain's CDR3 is CASSYSARGRGEFF. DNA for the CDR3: TGTGCCAGCAGTTACTCGGCGCGAGGGCGCGGAGAGTTCTTC.

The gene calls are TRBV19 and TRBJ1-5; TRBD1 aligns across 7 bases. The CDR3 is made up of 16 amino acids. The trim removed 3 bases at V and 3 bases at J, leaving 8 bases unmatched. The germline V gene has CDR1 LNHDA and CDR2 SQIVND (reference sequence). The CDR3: CASSMETGANNQPQHF. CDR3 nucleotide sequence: TGTGCCAGTAGTATGGAAACAGGGGCTAACAATCAGCCCCAGCATTTT.

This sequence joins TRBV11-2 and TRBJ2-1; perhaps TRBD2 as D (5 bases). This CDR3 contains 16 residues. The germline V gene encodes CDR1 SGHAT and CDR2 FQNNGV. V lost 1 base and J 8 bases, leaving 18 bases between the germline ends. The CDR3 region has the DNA TGTGCCAGCAGCTTAGCTTCAGCGGAGCCAATCCATGAGCAGTTCTTC. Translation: CASSLASAEPIHEQFF.

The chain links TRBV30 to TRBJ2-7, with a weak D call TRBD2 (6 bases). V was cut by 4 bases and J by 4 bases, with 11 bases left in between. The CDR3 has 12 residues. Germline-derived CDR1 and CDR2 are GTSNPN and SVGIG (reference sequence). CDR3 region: CAWNSGAYEQYF. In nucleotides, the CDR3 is TGTGCCTGGAATAGCGGCGCTTACGAGCAGTACTTC.

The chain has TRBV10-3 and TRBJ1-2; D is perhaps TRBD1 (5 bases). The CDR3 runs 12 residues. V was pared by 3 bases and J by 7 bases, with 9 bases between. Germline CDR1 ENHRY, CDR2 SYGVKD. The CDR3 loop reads CAISESGVGYTF. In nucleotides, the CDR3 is TGTGCCATCAGTGAATCGGGGGTTGGCTACACCTTC.

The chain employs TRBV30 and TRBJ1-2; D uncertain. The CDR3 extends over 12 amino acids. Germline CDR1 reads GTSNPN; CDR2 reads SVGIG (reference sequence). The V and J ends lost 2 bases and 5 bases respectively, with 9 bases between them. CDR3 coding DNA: TGTGCCTGGAGTCGTATACTTTATGGCTACACCTTC. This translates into CAWSRILYGYTF.

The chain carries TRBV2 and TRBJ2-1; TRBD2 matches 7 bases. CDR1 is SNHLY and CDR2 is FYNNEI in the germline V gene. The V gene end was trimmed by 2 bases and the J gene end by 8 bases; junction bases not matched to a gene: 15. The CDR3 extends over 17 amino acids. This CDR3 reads CASSELTLLASGDEQFF. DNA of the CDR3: TGTGCCAGCAGTGAACTTACCCTCTTGGCTAGCGGCGATGAGCAGTTCTTC.

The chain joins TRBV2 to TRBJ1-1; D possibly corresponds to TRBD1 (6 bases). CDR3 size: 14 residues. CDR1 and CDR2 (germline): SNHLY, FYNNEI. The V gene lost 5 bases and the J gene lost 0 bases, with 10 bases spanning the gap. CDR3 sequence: CASSLQGVNTEAFF. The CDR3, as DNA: TGTGCCAGCAGTCTACAGGGAGTGAACACTGAAGCTTTCTTT.

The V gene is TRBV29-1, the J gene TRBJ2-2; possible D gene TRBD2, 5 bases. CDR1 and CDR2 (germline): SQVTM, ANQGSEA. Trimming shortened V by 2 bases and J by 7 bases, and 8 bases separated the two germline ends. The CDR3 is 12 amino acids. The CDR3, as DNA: TGCAGCGTTGAAAAGGCGGGCGGGGAGCTGTTTTTT. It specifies CSVEKAGGELFF.

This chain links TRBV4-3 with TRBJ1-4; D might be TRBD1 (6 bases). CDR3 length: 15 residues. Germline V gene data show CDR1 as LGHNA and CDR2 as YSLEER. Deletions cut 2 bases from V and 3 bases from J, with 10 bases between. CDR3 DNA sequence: TGCGCCAGCAGCCAACAGGCAGGGGCTAATGAAAAACTGTTTTTT. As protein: CASSQQAGANEKLFF.

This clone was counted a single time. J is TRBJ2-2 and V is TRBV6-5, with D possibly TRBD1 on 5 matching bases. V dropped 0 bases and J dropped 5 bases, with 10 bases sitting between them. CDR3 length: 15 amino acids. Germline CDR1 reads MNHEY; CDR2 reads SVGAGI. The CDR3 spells CASSYSQGFTGELFF. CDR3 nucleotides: TGTGCCAGCAGTTACTCGCAGGGCTTTACCGGGGAGCTGTTTTTT.

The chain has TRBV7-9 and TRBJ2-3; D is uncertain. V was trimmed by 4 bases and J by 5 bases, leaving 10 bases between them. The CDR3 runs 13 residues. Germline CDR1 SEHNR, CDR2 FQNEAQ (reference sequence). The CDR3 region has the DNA TGTGCCAGCAGCTCACAAGCGAGAGATACGCAGTATTTT. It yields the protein CASSSQARDTQYF. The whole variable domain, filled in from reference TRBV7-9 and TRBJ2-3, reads DTGVSQNPRHKITKRGQNVTFRCDPISEHNRLYWYRQTLGQGPEFLTYFQNEAQLEKSRLLSDRFSAERPKGSFSTLEIQRTEQGDSAMYLCASSSQARDTQYFGPGTRLTVL.

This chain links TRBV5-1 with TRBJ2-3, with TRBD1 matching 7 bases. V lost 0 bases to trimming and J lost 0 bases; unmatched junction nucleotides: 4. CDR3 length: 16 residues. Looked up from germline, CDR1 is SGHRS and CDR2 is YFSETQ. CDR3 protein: CASSLETGISTDTQYF. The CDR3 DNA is TGCGCCAGCAGCTTGGAGACAGGGATTAGCACAGATACGCAGTATTTT.

CDR3 protein: CASSEGGNSPLHF. The CDR3 DNA follows: TGTGCCAGCAGTGAAGGGGGGAATTCACCCCTCCACTTT. The chain joins TRBV25-1 to TRBJ1-6, with D possibly TRBD1 on 5 matching bases. V was shortened by 2 bases and J by 7 bases, with 6 bases between the two germline ends. The CDR3 has 13 residues. The germline V gene has CDR1 MGHDK and CDR2 SYGVNS.

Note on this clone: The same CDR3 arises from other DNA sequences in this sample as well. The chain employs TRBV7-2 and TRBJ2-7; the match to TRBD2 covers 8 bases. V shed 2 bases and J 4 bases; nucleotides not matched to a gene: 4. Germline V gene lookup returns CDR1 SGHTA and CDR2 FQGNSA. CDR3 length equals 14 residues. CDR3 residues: CASSLTSGSYEQYF. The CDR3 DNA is TGTGCCAGCAGCTTAACCAGCGGGAGTTACGAGCAGTACTTC.

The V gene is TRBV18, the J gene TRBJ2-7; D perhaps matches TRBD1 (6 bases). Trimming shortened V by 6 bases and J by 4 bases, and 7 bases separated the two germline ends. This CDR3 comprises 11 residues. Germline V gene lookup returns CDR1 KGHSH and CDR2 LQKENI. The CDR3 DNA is TGTGCCAGCTCGACAGGATACGAGCAGTACTTC. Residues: CASSTGYEQYF.

The CDR3 bases are TGTGCCAGCAGCTTATTCGTCGGGAGCTCCTACGAGCAGTACTTC. It is translated as CASSLFVGSSYEQYF. The chain combines TRBV7-9 with TRBJ2-7; possibly TRBD2 for D (6 bases). The CDR3 covers 15 residues. The V end was cut by 2 bases, the J end by 0 bases, with 11 bases between. Germline V gene lookup returns CDR1 SEHNR and CDR2 FQNEAQ (reference sequence). Variable domain in full (rest from reference TRBV7-9 and TRBJ2-7): DTGVSQNPRHKITKRGQNVTFRCDPISEHNRLYWYRQTLGQGPEFLTYFQNEAQLEKSRLLSDRFSAERPKGSFSTLEIQRTEQGDSAMYLCASSLFVGSSYEQYFGPGTRLTVT.

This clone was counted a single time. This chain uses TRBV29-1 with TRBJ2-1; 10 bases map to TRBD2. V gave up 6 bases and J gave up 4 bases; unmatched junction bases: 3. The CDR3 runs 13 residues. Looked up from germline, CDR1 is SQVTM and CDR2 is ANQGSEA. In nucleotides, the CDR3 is TGCAGCGTACTAGCGGGATATTACAATGAGCAGTTCTTC. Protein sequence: CSVLAGYYNEQFF.

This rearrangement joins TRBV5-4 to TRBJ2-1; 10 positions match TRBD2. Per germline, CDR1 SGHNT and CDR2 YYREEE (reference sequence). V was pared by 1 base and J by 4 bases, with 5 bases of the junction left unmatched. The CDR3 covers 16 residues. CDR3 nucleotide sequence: TGTGCCAGCAGCTTGAGTACTAGCGGGAAATACAATGAGCAGTTCTTC. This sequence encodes CASSLSTSGKYNEQFF.

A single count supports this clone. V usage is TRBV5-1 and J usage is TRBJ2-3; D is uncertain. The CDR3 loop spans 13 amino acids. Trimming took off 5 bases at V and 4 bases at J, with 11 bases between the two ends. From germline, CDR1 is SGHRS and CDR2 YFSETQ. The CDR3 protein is CASRQLLADTQYF. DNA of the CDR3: TGCGCCAGCAGGCAACTGCTGGCAGATACGCAGTATTTT.

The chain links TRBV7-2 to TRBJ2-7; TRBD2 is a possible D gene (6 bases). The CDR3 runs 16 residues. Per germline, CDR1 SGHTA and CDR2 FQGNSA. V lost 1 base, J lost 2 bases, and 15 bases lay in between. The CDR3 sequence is CASSLVVGAGPYEQYF. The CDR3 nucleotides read TGTGCCAGCAGCTTAGTAGTAGGAGCGGGCCCCTACGAGCAGTACTTC.

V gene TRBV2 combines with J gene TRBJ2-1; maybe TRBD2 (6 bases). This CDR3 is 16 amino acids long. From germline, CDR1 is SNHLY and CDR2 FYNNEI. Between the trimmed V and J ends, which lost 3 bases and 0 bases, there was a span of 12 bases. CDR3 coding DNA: TGTGCCAGCAGTGAGTTAGCGGTGAGCTCCTACAATGAGCAGTTCTTC. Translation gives CASSELAVSSYNEQFF.

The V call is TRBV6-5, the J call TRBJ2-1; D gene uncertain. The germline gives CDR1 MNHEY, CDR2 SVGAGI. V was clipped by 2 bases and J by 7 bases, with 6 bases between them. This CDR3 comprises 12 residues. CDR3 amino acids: CASSYNGNEQFF. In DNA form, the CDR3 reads TGTGCCAGCAGTTACAACGGGAATGAGCAGTTCTTC.

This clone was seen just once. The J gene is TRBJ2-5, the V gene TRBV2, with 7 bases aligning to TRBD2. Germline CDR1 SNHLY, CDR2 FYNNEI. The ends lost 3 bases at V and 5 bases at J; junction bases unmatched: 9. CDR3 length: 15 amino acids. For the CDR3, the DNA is TGTGCCAGCAGTGATTCTGCGGGAGTTGGCGAGACCCAGTACTTC. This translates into CASSDSAGVGETQYF.

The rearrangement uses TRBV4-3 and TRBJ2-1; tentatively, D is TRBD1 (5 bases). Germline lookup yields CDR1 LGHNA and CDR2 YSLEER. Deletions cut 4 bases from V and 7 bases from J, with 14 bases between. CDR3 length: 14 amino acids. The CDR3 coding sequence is TGCGCCAGCAGCCCTTTAGGTAGGGGTAATGAGCAGTTCTTC. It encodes CASSPLGRGNEQFF.

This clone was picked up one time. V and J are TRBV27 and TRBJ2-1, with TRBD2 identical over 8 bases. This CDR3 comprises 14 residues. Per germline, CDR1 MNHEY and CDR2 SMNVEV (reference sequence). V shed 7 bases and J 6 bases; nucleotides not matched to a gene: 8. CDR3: CASKVSGVFNEQFF. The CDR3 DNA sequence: TGTGCCAGCAAGGTTAGCGGGGTCTTCAATGAGCAGTTCTTC.

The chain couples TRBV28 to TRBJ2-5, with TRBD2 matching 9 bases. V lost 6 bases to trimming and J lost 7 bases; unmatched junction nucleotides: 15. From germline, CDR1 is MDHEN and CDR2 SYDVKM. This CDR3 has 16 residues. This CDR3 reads CASSIRGLAGPRTQYF. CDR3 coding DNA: TGTGCCAGCAGCATAAGGGGCCTAGCGGGGCCACGGACCCAGTACTTC.

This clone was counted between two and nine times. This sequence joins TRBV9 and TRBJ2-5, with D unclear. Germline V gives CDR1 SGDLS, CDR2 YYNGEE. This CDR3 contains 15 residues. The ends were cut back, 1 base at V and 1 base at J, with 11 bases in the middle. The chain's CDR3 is CASSVSPVPQETQYF. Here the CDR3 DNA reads TGTGCCAGCAGCGTATCACCGGTTCCCCAAGAGACCCAGTACTTC.